This T cell receptor (beta chain) derives from a study of T cell repertoires in cytomegalovirus infection. Study information: HLA-B-restricted CMV epitopes that are well studied were used alongside recently identified HLA-C-restricted ones. It can be stated that public TCR beta signatures indicated CMV infection as well as a matching HLA type.

The CDR3 is 16 residues long. CDR1 is SGHVS, CDR2 FQNEAQ, per germline. V lost 4 bases and J lost 2; bases outside the gene matches: 8. MiXCR, applied by TCRdb to the reads, yields one record per CDR3 protein. Of about 920,000 distinct CDR3 sequences detected, around 29% appear once; the ten largest clones hold 11% to 15%. This clonotype occurred a few times. Its antigen is undetermined. This receptor was obtained from a human donor in good health (CMV status not recorded). Some clones in this sample may be carry-over from other donors' samples. The material was cultured CD8+ T cells from PBMCs, obtained from culture after CMV antigen stimulation. The chain carries TRBV7-8 and TRBJ2-1; the match to TRBD1 covers 7 bases. Here the CDR3 DNA reads TGTGCCAGCAGCTACACAGGGGTCCGGGCCTACAATGAGCAGTTCTTC. It codes for CASSYTGVRAYNEQFF.